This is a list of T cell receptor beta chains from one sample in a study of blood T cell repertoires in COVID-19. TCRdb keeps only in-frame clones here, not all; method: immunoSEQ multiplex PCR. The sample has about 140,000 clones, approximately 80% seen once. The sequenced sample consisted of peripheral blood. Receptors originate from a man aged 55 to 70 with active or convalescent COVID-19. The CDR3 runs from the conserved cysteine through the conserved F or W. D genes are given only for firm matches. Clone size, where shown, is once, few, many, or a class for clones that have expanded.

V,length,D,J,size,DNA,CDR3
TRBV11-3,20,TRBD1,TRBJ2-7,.,TGTGCCAGCAGCTTAGTCAGGGGGTCGATCGTGGAGTCGAGCTCCTACGAGCAGTACTTC,CASSLVRGSIVESSSYEQYF
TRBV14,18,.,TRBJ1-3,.,TGTGCCAGCAGCCAAGCTGGAGACAGCTTTTCCTCTGGAAACACCATATATTTT,CASSQAGDSFSSGNTIYF
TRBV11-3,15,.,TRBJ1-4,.,TGTGCCAGCAGCTTAGGCCGGACAGTGAATGAAAAACTGTTTTTT,CASSLGRTVNEKLFF
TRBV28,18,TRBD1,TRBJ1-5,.,TGTGCCAGCAGTTTATTCGAATGGGACAGTCTGAGCAATCAGCCCCAGCATTTT,CASSLFEWDSLSNQPQHF
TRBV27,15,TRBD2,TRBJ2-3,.,TGTGCCAGCAGTTTATCGGTCGGGGGAGGGTATACGCAGTATTTT,CASSLSVGGGYTQYF
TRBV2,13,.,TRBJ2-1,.,TGTGCCAGCACCCCACAGGGAGTTCATGAGCAGTTCTTC,CASTPQGVHEQFF
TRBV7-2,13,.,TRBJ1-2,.,TGTGCCAGCAGCTTCGGTCAGGAGGTTGGCTACACCTTC,CASSFGQEVGYTF
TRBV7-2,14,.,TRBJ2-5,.,TGTGCCAGCAGCCCCTCCCGCCCAGTGGAGACCCAGTACTTC,CASSPSRPVETQYF
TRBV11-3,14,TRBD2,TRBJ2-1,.,TGTGCCAGCAGCCGAATCGGACTAGACAATGAGCAGTTCTTC,CASSRIGLDNEQFF
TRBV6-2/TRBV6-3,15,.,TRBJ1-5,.,TGTGCCAGCAGTTACTACCCAGGGAGGAATCAGCCCCAGCATTTT,CASSYYPGRNQPQHF
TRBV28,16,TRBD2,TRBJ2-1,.,TGTGCCAGCACCTTTCCGGGACTAGCGGGGAGGAATGAGCAGTTCTTC,CASTFPGLAGRNEQFF
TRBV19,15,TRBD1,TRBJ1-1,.,TGTGCCAGTAGTATACTAGGGTCAGGGGGCACTGAAGCTTTCTTT,CASSILGSGGTEAFF
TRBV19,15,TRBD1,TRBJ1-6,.,TGTGCCAGTACCTCCCGTCAGGGGGCGGATTCACCCCTCCACTTT,CASTSRQGADSPLHF
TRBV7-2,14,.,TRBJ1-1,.,TGTGCCAGCAGCCTGACAGGTATGAACACTGAAGCTTTCTTT,CASSLTGMNTEAFF
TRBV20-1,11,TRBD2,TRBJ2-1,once,TGCAGTGCCCTAGCGGGAGATGAGCAGTTCTTC,CSALAGDEQFF
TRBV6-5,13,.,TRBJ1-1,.,TGTGCCAGCATCCCCCCCGGCAGGGTGGAAGCTTTCTTT,CASIPPGRVEAFF
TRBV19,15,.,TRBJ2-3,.,TGTGCCAGCCAAACCCGGCGGACTAGCACAGATACGCAGTATTTT,CASQTRRTSTDTQYF
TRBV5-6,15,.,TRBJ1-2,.,TGTGCCAGCAGCCCCTCCGACAGGACAAACTATGGCTACACCTTC,CASSPSDRTNYGYTF
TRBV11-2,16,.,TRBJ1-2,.,TGTGCCAGCAGCTTAGGCATTGGCGCAGGGAGGGATGGCTACACCTTC,CASSLGIGAGRDGYTF
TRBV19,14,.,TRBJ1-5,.,TGTGCCAGTAGTAAGGGGCATAGCAATCAGCCCCAGCATTTT,CASSKGHSNQPQHF
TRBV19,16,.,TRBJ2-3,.,TGTGCCAGTGAGGGGGGGGCTGGGGCATACACAGATACGCAGTATTTT,CASEGGAGAYTDTQYF
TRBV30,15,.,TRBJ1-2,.,TGTGCCGGCCTTGGAGGGGCTACTGCTAACTATGGCTACACCTTC,CAGLGGATANYGYTF
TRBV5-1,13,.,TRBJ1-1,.,TGCGCCAGCAGCTTGGCCTCCTACACTGAAGCTTTCTTT,CASSLASYTEAFF
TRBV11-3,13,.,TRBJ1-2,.,TGTGCCAGCAGCTTAGACAGGTCGGATGGCTACACCTTC,CASSLDRSDGYTF